This T cell receptor beta chain was retrieved from a study of blood T cell repertoires in COVID-19. Study at large: Nucleic acid was either cDNA or gDNA, and it came from T cells, B-cell-depleted T cells, or PBMCs.

The data were produced by immunoSEQ multiplex PCR, yet TCRdb's version contains in-frame clones alone and is incomplete. The table records some 290,000 clones, 88% of them present only once. The V gene's germline CDR1 is MGHRA and CDR2 YSYEKL. The CDR3 totals 16 residues. The ends lost 0 bases at V and 3 bases at J; junction bases unmatched: 8. The material sequenced was peripheral blood. The V gene is TRBV4-1, the J gene TRBJ2-7, with 7 bases matching TRBD1. The origin of this receptor is a woman under 40 with COVID-19, enrolled during active disease. CDR3 nucleotide sequence: TGCGCCAGCAGCCAAGAGTCCGAAGGGGGCTACTACGAGCAGTACTTC. Translated, it gives CASSQESEGGYYEQYF.